These 11 T cell receptor beta chains were all obtained from the same sample, sequenced in a study of graft-versus-host responses after intestinal transplantation. These TCRs are of unknown antigen specificity. Only in-frame clones appear in the TCRdb table, and some are missing; sequencing was by immunoSEQ multiplex PCR. The table records about 98,000 clones, roughly four fifths of them present only once. Sequencing was performed on unstimulated CD8+ T cells sorted from spleen or lymph node cells, taken before intestinal transplant. The source of these receptors is a human donor who received an intestinal transplant.

The J gene is TRBJ2-6, the V gene TRBV14; D possibly corresponds to TRBD1 (6 bases). The V and J ends lost 0 bases and 2 bases respectively, with 23 bases between them. Germline V gene sequence: CDR1 SGHDN, CDR2 FVKESK. The length of the CDR3 is 21 residues. In nucleotides, the CDR3 is TGTGCCAGCAGCCAAGATTTACCCCACCAACAGGGATCTGCTGGGGCCAACGTCCTGACTTTC. Amino acid sequence: CASSQDLPHQQGSAGANVLTF.

This clone came up once. V usage is TRBV13 and J usage is TRBJ2-1; D might be TRBD1 (6 bases). V gave up 4 bases and J gave up 4 bases, with 17 bases separating them. Looked up from germline, CDR1 is PRHDT and CDR2 is FYEKMQ (reference sequence). This CDR3 is 16 amino acids long. DNA for the CDR3: TGTGCCAGCAGCTCCGATAACAGGGTGGATTACAATGAGCAGTTCTTC. Amino acids: CASSSDNRVDYNEQFF.

This clone came up a few times. The chain recombines TRBV27 with TRBJ2-1; D may correspond to TRBD1 or TRBD2 (5 bases each). The CDR3 is made up of 16 amino acids. The germline gives CDR1 MNHEY, CDR2 SMNVEV (reference sequence). The V and J ends lost 0 bases and 5 bases respectively, with 14 bases between them. DNA of the CDR3: TGTGCCAGCAGTTTATCGGTGGTGCCGGGGCACAATGAGCAGTTCTTC. Translating gives CASSLSVVPGHNEQFF.

This clone occurred once. This chain connects TRBV4-1 to TRBJ1-5; TRBD1 matches at 8 bases. The V gene end was trimmed by 3 bases and the J gene end by 6 bases; junction bases not matched to a gene: 7. Germline V lookup: CDR1 MGHRA, CDR2 YSYEKL. CDR3 length: 15 amino acids. DNA for the CDR3: TGCGCCAGCAGCCACCCCGGACAGGGAGTTCAGCCCCAGCATTTT. As protein: CASSHPGQGVQPQHF.

This sequence joins TRBV11-2 and TRBJ2-7; a possible D gene is TRBD1 (5 bases). This CDR3 is built from 14 residues. Germline V gene data show CDR1 as SGHAT and CDR2 as FQNNGV. Trimming cost V 0 bases and J 5 bases, with 11 bases left between them. The CDR3 coding sequence is TGTGCCAGCAGCTTAGACACACCGACAGACGAGCAGTACTTC. It codes for CASSLDTPTDEQYF.

The chain has TRBV5-1 and TRBJ2-2; possible D gene TRBD2, 6 bases. CDR1 is SGHRS, CDR2 YFSETQ, per germline. Deletions cut 1 base from V and 1 base from J, with 8 bases between. CDR3 size: 15 residues. CDR3: CASSLFGGNTGELFF. The CDR3 nucleotides are TGCGCCAGCAGCTTGTTCGGGGGGAACACCGGGGAGCTGTTTTTT.

This clone appeared once. The rearrangement joins TRBV11-2 to TRBJ2-7, with a possible D match to TRBD1 (5 bases). CDR1 is SGHAT, CDR2 FQNNGV, per germline. V lost 3 bases and J lost 5, with 11 bases in between. The CDR3 totals 13 residues. In DNA form, the CDR3 reads TGTGCCAGCAGCTTGAAGGGGCCCAACGAGCAGTACTTC. This sequence encodes CASSLKGPNEQYF.

The chain carries TRBV18 and TRBJ2-4, with D unresolved. Germline CDR1 reads KGHSH; CDR2 reads LQKENI. This CDR3 is 19 amino acids long. V was pared by 3 bases and J by 1 base, with 22 bases between. CDR3 nucleotide sequence: TGTGCCAGCTCACCCCCTTTTGTGTGGGCCCGAGGCGCCAAAAACATTCAGTACTTC. Its protein product is CASSPPFVWARGAKNIQYF.

The chain recombines TRBV4-1 with TRBJ1-2; TRBD1 matches at 7 bases. Trimming cost V 0 bases and J 3 bases; bases outside gene matches: 4. In germline, CDR1 is MGHRA, CDR2 YSYEKL. The CDR3 is 15 amino acids. The chain's CDR3 is CASSQDETGYYGYTF. The DNA of the CDR3 is TGCGCCAGCAGCCAAGACGAGACAGGGTACTATGGCTACACCTTC.

This clone occurred a few times. The chain recombines TRBV27 with TRBJ1-1; 8 bases line up with TRBD1. The CDR3 loop spans 14 amino acids. Germline V gives CDR1 MNHEY, CDR2 SMNVEV (reference sequence). Trimming removed 5 bases from V and 5 bases from J; junction bases left unmatched: 7. This CDR3 is CASSTRGQRTEAFF. For the CDR3, the DNA is TGTGCCAGCAGTACCAGGGGGCAACGGACTGAAGCTTTCTTT.

This chain links TRBV4-1 with TRBJ2-4; 10 nucleotides line up with TRBD1. This CDR3 is built from 17 residues. Germline assignment: CDR1 MGHRA and CDR2 YSYEKL. Trimming cost V 3 bases and J 3 bases; bases outside gene matches: 8. CDR3 region: CASSHNTGTGDKNIQYF. CDR3 bases: TGCGCCAGCAGCCATAATACCGGGACAGGGGACAAAAACATTCAGTACTTC.